This entry describes one T cell receptor beta chain. Its target is not known. The data were obtained in a study of CD8+ T cells in alopecia areata. Study outcomes and limitations: Greater clonality was observed in lesional scalp samples, especially alopecia totalis/universalis, versus normal scalp. Patients shared TCRs less clearly than mice did, possibly owing to HLA.

Those with alopecia areata gave lesional scalp punch biopsies and peripheral blood. T lymphocytes (CD4+ and CD8+) were sorted from PBMCs. This CDR3 has 13 residues. cDNA serving as the sequencing template came from extracted, reverse transcribed RNA. Generated by immunoSEQ multiplex PCR, the TCRdb table keeps only in-frame clones and is missing some. The sample includes 25,000 or so clones, 52% of them seen just once. The receptor comes from a human donor with alopecia areata. What was sequenced was NKG2D-high CD8+ T cells sorted from blood. The rearrangement uses TRBV7-5 and TRBJ2-3. TRBV7-5 is listed as a pseudogene. DNA for the CDR3: TGTGCCAGCAGCTATCCGGGGACCGAGGCGCAGTATTTT. It translates to CASSYPGTEAQYF.